The T cell receptor beta chain described here comes from a study of technical replicates of blood from a few donors. Assay: immunoSEQ multiplex PCR; the TCRdb copy retains only in-frame clones and omits some. Seen here are thousands of clones, 90% to 95% observed once, and the top ten hold roughly 8.6%. V was clipped by 4 bases and J by 7 bases; unmatched bases: 10. This CDR3 has 15 residues. CDR1 and CDR2 from the germline V gene are SGHRS and YFSETQ. The sample taken for sequencing was PBMCs. The receptor comes from a human donor in good health. V is TRBV5-1 and J is TRBJ2-7; 11 nucleotides line up with TRBD2. The chain's CDR3 is CASSKLAGVDGEQYF. In nucleotides, the CDR3 is TGCGCCAGCAGCAAACTAGCGGGAGTAGATGGAGAGCAGTACTTC.